This TCR beta chain was identified in a study of T cell responses to AZD1222 COVID-19 vaccine. Profiled with immunoSEQ multiplex PCR; TCRdb holds only in-frame clones, not every one. The repertoire holds 130,000 or so clones, with roughly 91% as singletons. Notes on this clone: Its antigen is unknown.

Trimming pared 5 bases from V and 4 bases from J, leaving 11 bases between. The CDR3 is 13 amino acids. Germline V CDR1 and CDR2: SGHVS, FQNEAQ. Study-level results: Spike was spanned by vaccine-associated CD4 TCRs, with dominance at 160-218 and 743-854. Baseline seropositivity characterized only a handful of AZD1222 recipients. The donors showed a predominance of white British ancestry and of females, with possible underestimation of clonal diversity. A rise in Spike-specific TCR breadth and depth followed two AZD1222 doses.

The chain combines TRBV7-8 with TRBJ1-2, with D possibly TRBD1 on 6 matching bases. The input for sequencing was peripheral blood, taken on day 0 of MenACWY control vaccination. This receptor was taken from an adult in good health. CDR3 nucleotide sequence: TGTGCCAGCAGCCTAGACAGGAGCTATGGCTACACCTTC. Translation: CASSLDRSYGYTF.